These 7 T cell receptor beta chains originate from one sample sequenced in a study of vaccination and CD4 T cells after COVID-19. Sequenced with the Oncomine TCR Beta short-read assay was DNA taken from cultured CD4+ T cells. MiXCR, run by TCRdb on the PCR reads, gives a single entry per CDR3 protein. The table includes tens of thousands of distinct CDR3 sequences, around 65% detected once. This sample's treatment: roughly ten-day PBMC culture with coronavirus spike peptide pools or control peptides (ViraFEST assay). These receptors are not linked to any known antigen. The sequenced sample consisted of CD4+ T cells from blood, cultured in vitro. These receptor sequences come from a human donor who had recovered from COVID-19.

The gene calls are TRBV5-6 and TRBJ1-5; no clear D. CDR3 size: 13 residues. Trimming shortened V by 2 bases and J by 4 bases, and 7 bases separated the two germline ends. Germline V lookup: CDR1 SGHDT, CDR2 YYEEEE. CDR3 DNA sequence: TGTGCCAGCAGCTTAAGGGTGAATCAGCCCCAGCATTTT. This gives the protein CASSLRVNQPQHF.

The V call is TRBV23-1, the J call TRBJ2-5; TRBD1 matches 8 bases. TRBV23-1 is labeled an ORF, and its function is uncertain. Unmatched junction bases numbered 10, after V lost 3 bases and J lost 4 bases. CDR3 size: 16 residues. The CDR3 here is CASSQPQGALGETQYF. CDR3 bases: TGCGCCAGCAGTCAGCCCCAGGGGGCGCTGGGAGAGACCCAGTACTTC.

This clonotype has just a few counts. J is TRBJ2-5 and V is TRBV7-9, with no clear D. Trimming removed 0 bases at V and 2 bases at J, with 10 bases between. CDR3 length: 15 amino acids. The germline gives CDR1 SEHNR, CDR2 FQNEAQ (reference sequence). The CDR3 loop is CASSLARQGQETQYF. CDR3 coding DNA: TGTGCCAGCAGCTTAGCTCGACAAGGACAAGAGACCCAGTACTTC.

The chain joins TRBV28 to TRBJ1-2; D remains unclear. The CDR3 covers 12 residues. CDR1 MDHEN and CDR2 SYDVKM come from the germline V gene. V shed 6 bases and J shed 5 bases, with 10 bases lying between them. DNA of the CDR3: TGTGCCAGCAGCTCCGACGTGTATGGCTACACCTTC. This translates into CASSSDVYGYTF.

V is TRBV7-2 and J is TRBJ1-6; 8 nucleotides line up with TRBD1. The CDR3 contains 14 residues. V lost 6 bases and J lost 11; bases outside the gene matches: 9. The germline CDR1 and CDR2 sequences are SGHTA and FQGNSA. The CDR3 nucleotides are TGTGCCAGCAGAGCAGACAGGGGTGGAACACCCCTCCACTTT. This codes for CASRADRGGTPLHF.

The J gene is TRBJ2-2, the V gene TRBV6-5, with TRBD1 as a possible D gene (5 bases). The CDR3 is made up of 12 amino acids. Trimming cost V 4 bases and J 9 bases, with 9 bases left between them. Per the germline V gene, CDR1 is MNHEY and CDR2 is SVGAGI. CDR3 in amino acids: CASSSRVWELFF. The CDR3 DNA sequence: TGTGCCAGCAGTTCCAGGGTCTGGGAGCTGTTTTTT.

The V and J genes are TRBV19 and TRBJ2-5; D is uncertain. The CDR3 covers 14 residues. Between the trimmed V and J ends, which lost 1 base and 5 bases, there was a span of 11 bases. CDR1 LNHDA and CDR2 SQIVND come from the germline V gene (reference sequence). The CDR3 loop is CASSIGGVAETQYF. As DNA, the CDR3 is TGTGCCAGTAGTATAGGTGGGGTGGCGGAGACCCAGTACTTC.